This TCR beta chain was obtained from a study of blood T cell repertoires in COVID-19 (dated by TCRdb to between 2020 and 2021). In terms of the full investigation: Samples from collaborators originated in the United States, Italy and Spain and spanned both the acute and convalescent phases of COVID-19. Sample metadata almost always included a de-identified subject ID, COVID-19 status, age in years and sex. The samples were drawn from two sources: the first 160 participants of the ongoing ImmuneRACE study, and 950 to 1,500 subjects contributed by 6 global collaborators. The material from the prospective study consisted of cDNA or gDNA derived from T cells, B-cell-depleted T cells, or PBMCs. Where HLA class I and class II types were available, the types were taken from metadata supplied by the sample provider, not from assay-based typing. The repertoires were released in a freely available public database intended as a resource for research on the immune response to SARS-CoV-2. Deeply sampled blood TCRbeta repertoires from subjects exposed to, actively infected with, or recovered from COVID-19 were included in the dataset.

What the research found in general, with its limitations: The amount of clinical and demographic metadata varied by source and participant and was provided uncurated.

TCRbeta CDR3 regions were amplified from genomic DNA using the immunoSEQ Assay, a bias-controlled multiplex PCR. Per the original workflow: Within the assay, amplification of reference gene primers was used to estimate how many nucleated cells each sample contained. To quantify the absolute abundance of each unique TCRbeta CDR3 rearrangement, sequence reads were collapsed and filtered. Productive Simpson clonality was computed per sample as the square root of Simpson's diversity index over productive rearrangements. TCRdb took this table from immuneACCESS and kept in-frame rearrangements with V and J called. Such tables lack part of the clones; where checked against another copy, unresolved V genes explain under half of the gap, and the rest is unexplained. The DNA was the basis for D and trimming; V, J and clone size are from that table. The sample contains 90,000 or so clones, 70% to 90% of them found a single time. Approximately 7.2% of the sample goes to the ten largest clones.

The junction shows trimming of 4 bases on V and 4 bases on J, plus 7 bases between the germline ends. The CDR3 covers 12 residues, taking in both the cysteine and the phenylalanine. Of all the DNA, just the CDR3 is kept, 36 bases in frame from base 1. CDR1 and CDR2 are drawn from the germline V gene: SNHLY, FYNNEI. Each collaborating institution followed its own protocols to collect whole blood in K2EDTA tubes. For TCRbeta analysis, collaborators shipped samples in one of three forms: frozen whole blood, isolated PBMCs, or DNA extracted from either of those sample types. A word on this clone: The antigen it recognizes is unknown. Base qualities are not provided; no much larger clone lies one nucleotide away.

Sequenced sample: peripheral blood. The chain uses TRBV2 and TRBJ1-2, with the D gene not confidently named. This TCR was recovered from a man between 60 and 70 years old with acute or convalescent COVID-19. This receptor carries the CDR3 CASSGLIYGYTF. The DNA sequence is given as TGTGCCAGCAGTGGACTCATCTATGGCTACACCTTC.